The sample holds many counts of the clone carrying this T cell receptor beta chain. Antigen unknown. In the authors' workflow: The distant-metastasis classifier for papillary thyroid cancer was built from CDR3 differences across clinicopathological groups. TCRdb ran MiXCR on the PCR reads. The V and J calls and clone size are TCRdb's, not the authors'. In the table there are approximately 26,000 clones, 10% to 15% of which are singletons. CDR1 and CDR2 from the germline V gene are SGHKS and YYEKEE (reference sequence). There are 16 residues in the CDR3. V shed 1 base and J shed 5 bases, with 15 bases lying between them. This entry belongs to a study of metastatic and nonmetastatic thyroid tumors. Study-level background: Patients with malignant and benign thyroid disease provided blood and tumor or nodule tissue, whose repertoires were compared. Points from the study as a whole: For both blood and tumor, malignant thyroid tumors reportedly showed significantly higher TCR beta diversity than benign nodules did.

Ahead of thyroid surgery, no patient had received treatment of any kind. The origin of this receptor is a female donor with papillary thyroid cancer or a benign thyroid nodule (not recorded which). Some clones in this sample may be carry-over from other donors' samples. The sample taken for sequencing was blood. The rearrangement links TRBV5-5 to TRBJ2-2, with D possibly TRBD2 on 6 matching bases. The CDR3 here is CASSLFQGLATGELFF. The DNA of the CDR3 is TGTGCCAGCAGCTTGTTTCAGGGCCTAGCGACCGGGGAGCTGTTTTTT.